This TCR beta chain derives from a study of T-cell reconstitution after alpha-beta-depleted transplantation in children. Study-level findings and limits: For some patients, TCRbeta diversity was high at day 60 because of recipient T cells and thymic progenitors that survived. Expanded clones from the graft, numbering several hundred, reportedly supplied alpha-beta T cells about two months after transplant. Newly produced T cells mostly accounted for T-cell counts and diversity one year post-transplant.

This CDR3 spans 15 amino acids. V dropped 1 base and J dropped 3 bases, with 11 bases sitting between them. CDR1 and CDR2 from the germline V gene are LGHDT and YNNKEL (reference sequence). Unique molecular identifiers were used to barcode this TCRbeta library. TCRdb called the PCR reads again in MiXCR, with one record for every CDR3 protein. The profile shows fewer than 750,000 distinct CDR3 sequences, 20% to 30% of them singletons. In the case of this clonotype: The antigen is not known.

The chain joins TRBV3-1 to TRBJ2-3; D may be TRBD2 (6 bases). Sequencing was performed on PBMCs, taken before TCRalphabeta/CD19-depleted stem cell transplant. This receptor was taken from a boy under two years old with Wiskott-Aldrich syndrome, due to receive a stem cell transplant. CDR3 region: CASSQVTGVTDTQYF. The DNA of the CDR3 is TGTGCCAGCAGCCAAGTAACGGGAGTGACAGATACGCAGTATTTT.